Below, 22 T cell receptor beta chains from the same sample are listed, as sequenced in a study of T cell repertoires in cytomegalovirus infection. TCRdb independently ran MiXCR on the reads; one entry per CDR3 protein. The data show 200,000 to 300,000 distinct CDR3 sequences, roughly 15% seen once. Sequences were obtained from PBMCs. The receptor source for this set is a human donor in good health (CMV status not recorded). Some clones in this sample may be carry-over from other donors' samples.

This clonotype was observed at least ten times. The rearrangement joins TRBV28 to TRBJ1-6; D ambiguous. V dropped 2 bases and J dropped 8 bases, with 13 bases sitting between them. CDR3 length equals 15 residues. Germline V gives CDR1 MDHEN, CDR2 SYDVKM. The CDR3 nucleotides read TGTGCCAGCAGTTTAGACGCCCGATTGTATTCACCCCTCCACTTT. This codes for CASSLDARLYSPLHF.

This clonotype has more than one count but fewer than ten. The DNA of the CDR3 is TGTGCCATCAGTGAGACCAATTCGAACACCGGGGAGCTGTTTTTT. Translated: CAISETNSNTGELFF. The V call is TRBV10-3, the J call TRBJ2-2; D remains ambiguous. Germline loops: CDR1 ENHRY, CDR2 SYGVKD. This CDR3 has 15 amino acids. The V and J ends lost 2 bases and 0 bases respectively, with 7 bases between them.

This CDR3 reads CASSLGASGNEQYF. DNA of the CDR3: TGTGCCAGCAGTTTAGGGGCCTCGGGCAACGAGCAGTACTTC. This chain links TRBV27 with TRBJ2-7, with a weak D call TRBD1 (5 bases). V was clipped by 2 bases and J by 5 bases, with 13 bases between them. The CDR3 contains 14 residues. Looked up from germline, CDR1 is MNHEY and CDR2 is SMNVEV (reference sequence).

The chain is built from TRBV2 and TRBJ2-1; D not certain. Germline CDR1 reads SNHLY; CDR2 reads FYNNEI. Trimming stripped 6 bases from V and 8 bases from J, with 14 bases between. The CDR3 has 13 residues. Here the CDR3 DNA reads TGTGCCAGCAGAGCCGATTCAGAGGATGAGCAGTTCTTC. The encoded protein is CASRADSEDEQFF.

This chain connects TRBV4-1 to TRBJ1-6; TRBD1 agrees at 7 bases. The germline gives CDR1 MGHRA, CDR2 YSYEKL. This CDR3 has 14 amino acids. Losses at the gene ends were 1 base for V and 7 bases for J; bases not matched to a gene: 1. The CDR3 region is CASSQGDRNSPLHF. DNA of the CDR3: TGCGCCAGCAGCCAAGGGGACAGAAATTCACCCCTCCACTTT.

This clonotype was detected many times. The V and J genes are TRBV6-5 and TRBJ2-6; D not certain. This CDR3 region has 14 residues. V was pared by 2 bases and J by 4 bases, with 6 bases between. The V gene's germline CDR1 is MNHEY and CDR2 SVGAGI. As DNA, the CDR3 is TGTGCCAGCAGTTACAGGCGGGGGGCCAACGTCCTGACTTTC. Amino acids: CASSYRRGANVLTF.

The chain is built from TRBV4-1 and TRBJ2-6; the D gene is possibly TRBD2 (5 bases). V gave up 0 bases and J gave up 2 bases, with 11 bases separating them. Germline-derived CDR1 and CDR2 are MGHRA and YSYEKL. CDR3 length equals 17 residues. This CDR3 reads CASSQEPGWAGANVLTF. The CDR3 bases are TGCGCCAGCAGCCAAGAGCCGGGGTGGGCTGGGGCCAACGTCCTGACTTTC.

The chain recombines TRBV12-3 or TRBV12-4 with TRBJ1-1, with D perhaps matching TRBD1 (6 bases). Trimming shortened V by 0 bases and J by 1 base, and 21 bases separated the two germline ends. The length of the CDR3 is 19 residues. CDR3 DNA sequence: TGTGCCAGCAGTTTAGCGCCCCGGGGGCTTACGTACACGAACACTGAAGCTTTCTTT. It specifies CASSLAPRGLTYTNTEAFF.

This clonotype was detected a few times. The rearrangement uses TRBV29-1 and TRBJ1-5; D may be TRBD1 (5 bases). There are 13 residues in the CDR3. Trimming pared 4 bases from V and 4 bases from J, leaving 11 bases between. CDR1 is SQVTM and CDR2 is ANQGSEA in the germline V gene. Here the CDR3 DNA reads TGCAGCGTTGTGATGGGGCCTAATCAGCCCCAGCATTTT. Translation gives CSVVMGPNQPQHF.

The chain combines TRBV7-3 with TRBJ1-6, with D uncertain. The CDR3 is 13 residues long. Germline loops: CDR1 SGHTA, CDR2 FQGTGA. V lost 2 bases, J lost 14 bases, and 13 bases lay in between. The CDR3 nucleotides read TGTGCCAGCAGCTTAGAGAGCAGAGGGTCCCTCCACTTT. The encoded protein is CASSLESRGSLHF.

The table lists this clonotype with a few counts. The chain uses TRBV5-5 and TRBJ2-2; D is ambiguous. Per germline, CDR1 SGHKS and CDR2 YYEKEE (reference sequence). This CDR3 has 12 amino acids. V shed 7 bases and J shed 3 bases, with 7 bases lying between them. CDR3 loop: CASGAYTGELFF. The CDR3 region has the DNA TGTGCCAGCGGAGCCTACACCGGGGAGCTGTTTTTT. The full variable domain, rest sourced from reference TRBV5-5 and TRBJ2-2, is DAGVTQSPTHLIKTRGQQVTLRCSPISGHKSVSWYQQVLGQGPQFIFQYYEKEERGRGNFPDRFSARQFPNYSSELNVNALLLGDSALYLCASGAYTGELFFGEGSRLTVL.

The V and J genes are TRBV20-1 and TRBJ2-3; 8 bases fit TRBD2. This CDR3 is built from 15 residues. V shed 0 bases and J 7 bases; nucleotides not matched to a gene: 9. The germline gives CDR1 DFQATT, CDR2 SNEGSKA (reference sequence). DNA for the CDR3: TGCAGTGCTAGAGATGAACGGGGGGGCCCAAATACGCAGTATTTT. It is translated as CSARDERGGPNTQYF.

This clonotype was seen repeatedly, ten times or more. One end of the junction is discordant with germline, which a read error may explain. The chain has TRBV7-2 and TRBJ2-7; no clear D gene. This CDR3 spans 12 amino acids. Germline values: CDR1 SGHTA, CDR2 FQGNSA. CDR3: CASSPKLTDPIF. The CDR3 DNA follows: TGTGCCAGCAGCCCCAAGCTTACGGACCCCATCTTC.

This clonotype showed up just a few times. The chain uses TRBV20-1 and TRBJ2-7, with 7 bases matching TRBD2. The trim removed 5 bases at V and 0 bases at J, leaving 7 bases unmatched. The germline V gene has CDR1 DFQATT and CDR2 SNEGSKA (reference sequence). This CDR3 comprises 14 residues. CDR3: CSALADTSSYEQYF. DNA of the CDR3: TGCAGTGCTCTAGCGGATACGAGCTCCTACGAGCAGTACTTC.

CDR3 in DNA: TGTGCCAGCAGTCGGCGGGGGCCAACTAATGAAAAACTGTTTTTT. It yields the protein CASSRRGPTNEKLFF. The chain employs TRBV13 and TRBJ1-4, with a weak D call TRBD1 (6 bases). Trimming removed 6 bases at V and 0 bases at J, with 11 bases between. The CDR3 length is 15 residues. CDR1 and CDR2 (germline): PRHDT, FYEKMQ (reference sequence).

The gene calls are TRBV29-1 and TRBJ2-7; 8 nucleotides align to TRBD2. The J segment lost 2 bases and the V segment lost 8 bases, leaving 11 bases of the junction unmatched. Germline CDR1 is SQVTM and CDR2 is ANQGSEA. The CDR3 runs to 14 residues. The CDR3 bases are TGCAGCCCGGAGGGGGGACTAGGGACCTACGAGCAGTACTTC. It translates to CSPEGGLGTYEQYF.

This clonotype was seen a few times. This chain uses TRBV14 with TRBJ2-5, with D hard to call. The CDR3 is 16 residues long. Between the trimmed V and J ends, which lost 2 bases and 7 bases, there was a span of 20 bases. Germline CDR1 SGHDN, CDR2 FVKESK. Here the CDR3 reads CASSQTWNNPLGTQYF. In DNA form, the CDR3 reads TGTGCCAGCAGCCAAACGTGGAACAACCCGTTAGGGACCCAGTACTTC.

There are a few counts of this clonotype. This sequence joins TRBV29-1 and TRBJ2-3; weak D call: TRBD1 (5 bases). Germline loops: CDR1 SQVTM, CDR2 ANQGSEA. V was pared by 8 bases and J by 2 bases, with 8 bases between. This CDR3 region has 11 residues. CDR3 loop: CSIRDTDTQYF. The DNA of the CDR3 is TGCAGCATCAGGGACACAGATACGCAGTATTTT.

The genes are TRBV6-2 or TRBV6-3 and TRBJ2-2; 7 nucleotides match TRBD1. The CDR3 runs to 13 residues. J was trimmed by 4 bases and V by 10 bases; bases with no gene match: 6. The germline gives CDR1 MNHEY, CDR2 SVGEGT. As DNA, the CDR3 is TGTGCCATCCCCGGGACAGTCACCGGGGAGCTGTTTTTT. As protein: CAIPGTVTGELFF.

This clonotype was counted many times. The CDR3 region is CASSNSANYGYTF. DNA of the CDR3: TGTGCCAGCAGCAACAGTGCTAACTATGGCTACACCTTC. The chain joins TRBV7-2 to TRBJ1-2; D unresolved. The V gene lost 5 bases and the J gene lost 0 bases, with 7 bases spanning the gap. The CDR3 length is 13 residues. Germline CDR1 and CDR2: SGHTA and FQGNSA.

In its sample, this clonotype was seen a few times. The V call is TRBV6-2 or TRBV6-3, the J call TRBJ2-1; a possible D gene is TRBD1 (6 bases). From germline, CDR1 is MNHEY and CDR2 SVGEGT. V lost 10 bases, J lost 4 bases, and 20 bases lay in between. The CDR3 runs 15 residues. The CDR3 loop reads CATTSGALGYNEQFF. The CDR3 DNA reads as TGTGCCACTACGTCAGGGGCTTTGGGGTACAATGAGCAGTTCTTC.

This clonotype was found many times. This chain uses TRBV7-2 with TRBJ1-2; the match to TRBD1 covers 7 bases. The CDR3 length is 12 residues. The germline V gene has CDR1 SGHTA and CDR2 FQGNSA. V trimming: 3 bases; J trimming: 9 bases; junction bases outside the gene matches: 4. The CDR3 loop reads CASSLNRGSYTF. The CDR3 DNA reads TGTGCCAGCAGCTTGAACAGGGGCAGCTACACCTTC.